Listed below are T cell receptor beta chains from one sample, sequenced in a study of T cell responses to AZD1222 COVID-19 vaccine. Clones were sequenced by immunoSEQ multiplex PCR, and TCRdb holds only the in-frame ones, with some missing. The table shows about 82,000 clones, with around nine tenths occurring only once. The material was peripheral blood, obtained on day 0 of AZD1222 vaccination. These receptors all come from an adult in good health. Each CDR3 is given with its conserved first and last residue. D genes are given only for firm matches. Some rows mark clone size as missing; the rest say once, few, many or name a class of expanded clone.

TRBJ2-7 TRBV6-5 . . CASRERRQNSYEQYF TGTGCCAGCAGGGAGCGGCGGCAGAACTCCTACGAGCAGTACTTC
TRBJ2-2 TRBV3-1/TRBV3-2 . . CASSHGTVYTGELFF TGTGCCAGCAGCCACGGGACGGTTTACACCGGGGAGCTGTTTTTT
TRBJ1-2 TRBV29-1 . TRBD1 CSVDLDRDSLNGYTF TGCAGCGTTGATTTGGACCGGGACAGTCTTAATGGCTACACCTTC
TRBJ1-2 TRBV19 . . CASSTRRAGGYTF TGTGCCAGTAGTACCCGCAGGGCCGGTGGCTACACCTTC
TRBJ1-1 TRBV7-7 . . CASSRDRNTEAFF TGTGCTAGCAGCCGTGACCGGAACACTGAAGCTTTCTTT
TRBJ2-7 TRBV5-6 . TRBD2 CASSSGGARNEQYF TGTGCCAGCAGCTCCGGGGGGGCGCGAAACGAGCAGTACTTC
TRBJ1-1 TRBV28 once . CASSSLQDLAW TGTGCCAGCAGTTCACTGCAAGACCTTGCTTGG
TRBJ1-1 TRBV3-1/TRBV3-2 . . CASSQEGSWGDEAFF TGTGCCAGCAGCCAAGAGGGGTCGTGGGGGGATGAAGCTTTCTTT
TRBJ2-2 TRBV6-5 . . CASSYSMGDLGRELFF TGTGCCAGCAGTTACTCGATGGGGGATTTGGGGCGGGAGCTGTTTTTT
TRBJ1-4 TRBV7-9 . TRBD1 CASSFPRGRNEKLFF TGTGCCAGCAGCTTTCCCAGGGGGAGGAATGAAAAACTGTTTTTT
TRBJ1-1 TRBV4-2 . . CASSQESENTEAFF TGTGCCAGCAGCCAAGAGTCGGAGAACACTGAAGCTTTCTTT
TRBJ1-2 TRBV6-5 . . CASRETGTTGGYTF TGTGCCAGCAGAGAGACCGGGACCACCGGCGGCTACACCTTC
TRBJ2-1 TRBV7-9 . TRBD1 CASSLSAGGLYNEQFF TGTGCCAGCAGCTTAAGTGCAGGGGGCTTATACAATGAGCAGTTCTTC
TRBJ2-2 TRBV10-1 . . CDSFGPSGIRELFF TGCGACTCTTTCGGCCCTTCAGGGATCCGGGAGCTGTTTTTT
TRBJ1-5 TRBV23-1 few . CASSDSANRAYSNQPQHF TGCGCCAGCAGTGACAGCGCGAACCGGGCTTATAGCAATCAGCCCCAGCATTTT
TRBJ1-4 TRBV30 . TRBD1 CAWSGLGTGREKLFF TGTGCCTGGAGTGGACTCGGGACAGGGCGAGAAAAACTGTTTTTT
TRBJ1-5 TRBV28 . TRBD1 CASSTGGGKGGSQPQHF TGTGCCAGCAGTACTGGTGGGGGCAAAGGGGGCAGTCAGCCCCAGCATTTT